Listed here are 32 T cell receptor beta chains from one sample, sequenced in a study of shared clonotypes between healthy human individuals. Measured with immunoSEQ multiplex PCR; TCRdb has only the in-frame clones, and not every one. The table shows about 710,000 clones, with around three quarters occurring only once. Sample: memory CD4+ T cells sorted from blood. The subset here: CD45RA-negative fraction. The source is a woman in her thirties in good health.

This chain joins TRBV29-1 and TRBJ2-3; 7 bases line up with TRBD2. Trimming at V came to 0 bases and at J to 4 bases, leaving 10 bases not matched to a gene. There are 16 residues in the CDR3. Per the germline V gene, CDR1 is SQVTM and CDR2 is ANQGSEA. The chain's CDR3 is CSVEDLNGRSADTQYF. The CDR3, as DNA: TGCAGCGTTGAAGATCTTAACGGGAGGTCTGCAGATACGCAGTATTTT.

The CDR3 sequence is CASSGFERGNNEQFF. CDR3 nucleotides: TGCGCCAGCAGCGGCTTCGAGCGGGGAAACAATGAGCAGTTCTTC. The J gene is TRBJ2-1, the V gene TRBV5-1; 7 bases agree with TRBD2. With 4 bases clipped from V and 5 bases from J, the junction kept 9 bases outside the gene matches. The CDR3 runs 15 residues. Germline assignment: CDR1 SGHRS and CDR2 YFSETQ. Using reference TRBV5-1 and TRBJ2-1 for the parts outside the CDR3, the full variable domain is KAGVTQTPRYLIKTRGQQVTLSCSPISGHRSVSWYQQTPGQGLQFLFEYFSETQRNKGNFPGRFSGRQFSNSRSEMNVSTLELGDSALYLCASSGFERGNNEQFFGPGTRLTVL.

This rearrangement joins TRBV4-1 to TRBJ1-2; maybe TRBD1 (6 bases). The CDR3 loop spans 14 amino acids. Germline V CDR1 and CDR2: MGHRA, YSYEKL. Trimming shortened V by 1 base and J by 6 bases, and 12 bases separated the two germline ends. The DNA for the CDR3 is TGCGCCAGCAGCCAAGGGGGGACATTCAATGGCTACACCTTC. Translated, it gives CASSQGGTFNGYTF.

This chain links TRBV2 with TRBJ2-7; D is possibly TRBD2 (6 bases). With 6 bases removed from V and 3 bases from J, the gap between germline ends came to 15 bases. The length of the CDR3 is 14 residues. Per the germline V gene, CDR1 is SNHLY and CDR2 is FYNNEI. The CDR3 DNA reads as TGTGCCAGCAGCGACAGACTAGACGTCTACGAGCAGTACTTC. This translates into CASSDRLDVYEQYF.

The chain has TRBV27 and TRBJ1-1, with D possibly matching TRBD1 (6 bases). Trimming pared 5 bases from V and 3 bases from J, leaving 16 bases between. This CDR3 region has 15 residues. Germline V gives CDR1 MNHEY, CDR2 SMNVEV (reference sequence). The CDR3 bases are TGTGCCAGCAGTCTCAACAGGGACCCTGACACTGAAGCTTTCTTT. It yields the protein CASSLNRDPDTEAFF.

The gene calls are TRBV13 and TRBJ2-3, with D perhaps matching TRBD2 (6 bases). Germline CDR1 PRHDT, CDR2 FYEKMQ (reference sequence). V lost 5 bases to trimming and J lost 0 bases, with 27 bases between them. This CDR3 has 20 residues. The CDR3 loop reads CASSPKHFSGEIPSTDTQYF. CDR3 sequence (DNA): TGTGCCAGCAGCCCCAAACATTTTAGCGGAGAGATCCCTAGCACAGATACGCAGTATTTT.

Regarding this clone: The sample contains more than one DNA sequence encoding this CDR3. The genes are TRBV28 and TRBJ1-1, with D uncertain. With 7 bases removed from V and 5 bases from J, the gap between germline ends came to 8 bases. Per germline, CDR1 MDHEN and CDR2 SYDVKM. This CDR3 is built from 11 residues. Here the CDR3 reads CASIRRTEAFF. The CDR3 DNA is TGTGCCAGCATCCGTCGAACTGAAGCTTTCTTT.

Points on this clone: The sample holds other DNA sequences that translate to the same CDR3. V is TRBV11-3 and J is TRBJ2-3, with D uncertain. V was trimmed by 3 bases and J by 1 base, leaving 2 bases between them. Germline V lookup: CDR1 SGHNT, CDR2 YENEEA. The CDR3 covers 12 residues. The CDR3 loop is CASSLGTDTQYF. The CDR3 region has the DNA TGTGCCAGCAGCTTGGGCACAGATACGCAGTATTTT.

Note on this clone: A much larger clone differs by one base, so this may be a read error. Other DNA sequences in this sample translate to the same CDR3. The CDR3 reads CASSFGNQPQHF. The DNA of the CDR3 is TGTGCCAGCAGCTTTGGGAATCAGCCCCAGCATTTT. The gene calls are TRBV5-4 and TRBJ1-5; D remains unclear. Trimming left V 2 bases short and J 4 bases short, with 4 bases between. The CDR3 covers 12 residues. Per the germline V gene, CDR1 is SGHNT and CDR2 is YYREEE (reference sequence).

V is TRBV7-8 and J is TRBJ1-5, with a possible D match to TRBD1 (6 bases). The CDR3 consists of 16 residues. Trimming left V 6 bases short and J 2 bases short, with 17 bases between. Germline V gives CDR1 SGHVS, CDR2 FQNEAQ. In DNA, the CDR3 is TGTGCCAGCAGTTCTAACAGGGTTAGGGGCAATCAGCCCCAGCATTTT. It is translated as CASSSNRVRGNQPQHF. The full variable domain, rest sourced from reference TRBV7-8 and TRBJ1-5, is GAGVSQSPRYKVAKRGQDVALRCDPISGHVSLFWYQQALGQGPEFLTYFQNEAQLDKSGLPSDRFFAERPEGSVSTLKIQRTQQEDSAVYLCASSSNRVRGNQPQHFGDGTRLSIL.

This chain uses TRBV6-1 with TRBJ2-3; D may be TRBD1 (6 bases). This CDR3 spans 16 amino acids. The germline V gene encodes CDR1 MNHNS and CDR2 SASEGT. With 4 bases removed from V and 0 bases from J, the gap between germline ends came to 14 bases. The CDR3 is CASSASGTSSTDTQYF. CDR3 DNA: TGTGCCAGCAGTGCCTCCGGGACAAGTAGCACAGATACGCAGTATTTT.

V and J are TRBV28 and TRBJ2-2; unclear D gene. The CDR3 contains 16 residues. The germline V gene has CDR1 MDHEN and CDR2 SYDVKM. V was pared by 2 bases and J by 1 base, with 11 bases between. Written as DNA, the CDR3 is TGTGCCAGCAGTTTAAGTCGGCTAGGGAACACCGGGGAGCTGTTTTTT. This encodes CASSLSRLGNTGELFF.

This clone showed up just a few times. The V gene is TRBV19, the J gene TRBJ1-2; 9 bases are a match to TRBD1. The CDR3 is 13 amino acids. The V and J ends lost 3 bases and 7 bases, in that order; junction bases with no gene match: 3. The V gene's germline CDR1 is LNHDA and CDR2 SQIVND (reference sequence). The CDR3 DNA reads TGTGCCAGTAGTATCGGGACAGGGCCTGGCTACACCTTC. Translated, it gives CASSIGTGPGYTF.

This clone has only a few counts. The chain has TRBV5-4 and TRBJ1-5; D not certain. Trimming took off 6 bases at V and 2 bases at J, with 12 bases between the two ends. Germline CDR1 is SGHNT and CDR2 is YYREEE (reference sequence). The CDR3 consists of 14 residues. Written as DNA, the CDR3 is TGTGCCAGCAACCTGGACGGGGGCAATCAGCCCCAGCATTTT. The encoded protein is CASNLDGGNQPQHF.

This clone was seen many times. The chain employs TRBV28 and TRBJ2-3; TRBD2 agrees at 11 bases. CDR3 length: 15 amino acids. The trim removed 6 bases at V and 3 bases at J, leaving 5 bases unmatched. In germline, CDR1 is MDHEN, CDR2 SYDVKM. CDR3 loop: CASRSGTSGTDTQYF. CDR3 nucleotide sequence: TGTGCCAGCAGGTCCGGGACTAGCGGAACAGATACGCAGTATTTT.

This rearrangement joins TRBV6-6 to TRBJ1-5; D not certain. Trimming cost V 6 bases and J 5 bases, with 14 bases left between them. This CDR3 region has 14 residues. Germline V gene data show CDR1 as MNHNY and CDR2 as SVGAGI (reference sequence). CDR3 in DNA: TGTGCCAGCAGAACCGGGATTACTCATCAGCCCCAGCATTTT. This codes for CASRTGITHQPQHF.

The V and J genes are TRBV27 and TRBJ1-5; no definite D call. Between the trimmed V and J ends, which lost 5 bases and 5 bases, there was a span of 10 bases. Germline V CDR1 and CDR2: MNHEY, SMNVEV (reference sequence). The CDR3 is 13 amino acids. CDR3 DNA: TGTGCCAGCAGTAGGTGGAGAGATCAGCCCCAGCATTTT. Translating it yields CASSRWRDQPQHF.

The chain links TRBV29-1 to TRBJ2-1; tentatively, D is TRBD2 (6 bases). This CDR3 contains 16 residues. Germline assignment: CDR1 SQVTM and CDR2 ANQGSEA. V gave up 7 bases and J gave up 7 bases, with 26 bases separating them. The CDR3 loop reads CSASSLGGSGKNEQFF. The CDR3, as DNA: TGCAGCGCCAGTTCCCTCGGGGGTAGCGGCAAAAATGAGCAGTTCTTC.

The rearrangement links TRBV21-1 to TRBJ2-7; no check of the table's D call, TRBD1, against the DNA was made. TRBV21-1 is designated a pseudogene. The CDR3 runs to 15 residues. CDR3 in amino acids: CASRLRGQGYHEQYF. CDR3 sequence (DNA): TGTGCCAGCAGACTCAGGGGACAGGGGTACCACGAGCAGTACTTC.

The V call is TRBV28, the J call TRBJ1-2; TRBD1 agrees at 7 bases. Germline values: CDR1 MDHEN, CDR2 SYDVKM. V dropped 3 bases and J dropped 7; count of bases not matched to a gene: 14. This CDR3 region has 16 residues. CDR3: CASSFPDRELGGGYTF. Written as DNA, the CDR3 is TGTGCCAGCAGTTTCCCCGACAGGGAGCTTGGTGGTGGCTACACCTTC.

This rearrangement joins TRBV28 to TRBJ1-1, with a possible D match to TRBD1 (5 bases). The CDR3 contains 14 residues. Germline V gene data show CDR1 as MDHEN and CDR2 as SYDVKM. Trimming shortened V by 9 bases and J by 5 bases, and 19 bases separated the two germline ends. Here the CDR3 reads CASAGAQEGTEAFF. The CDR3 region has the DNA TGTGCCAGTGCCGGGGCTCAGGAAGGGACTGAAGCTTTCTTT.

The chain recombines TRBV5-1 with TRBJ2-1; 10 nucleotides match TRBD2. V dropped 1 base and J dropped 8; count of bases not matched to a gene: 9. This CDR3 region has 16 residues. The germline V gene has CDR1 SGHRS and CDR2 YFSETQ. CDR3 amino acids: CASSLSLAGDLDEQFF. As DNA, the CDR3 is TGCGCCAGCAGCTTGAGTCTAGCGGGAGACCTCGATGAGCAGTTCTTC.

This clone has ten or more counts. The chain uses TRBV11-3 and TRBJ2-3, with D possibly being TRBD1 or TRBD2 (5 bases each). This CDR3 has 14 amino acids. Germline V lookup: CDR1 SGHNT, CDR2 YENEEA. V was pared by 5 bases and J by 1 base, with 10 bases between. As DNA, the CDR3 is TGTGCCAGCAGCGTAGGGGAGCGCACAGATACGCAGTATTTT. Amino acid sequence: CASSVGERTDTQYF.

This chain joins TRBV7-9 and TRBJ2-7; no definite D call. The CDR3 runs 14 residues. Germline loops: CDR1 SEHNR, CDR2 FQNEAQ (reference sequence). V was trimmed by 5 bases and J by 0 bases, leaving 11 bases between them. Here the CDR3 reads CASSPGQSSYEQYF. The CDR3 bases are TGTGCCAGCAGCCCGGGCCAGAGCTCCTACGAGCAGTACTTC.

The rearrangement uses TRBV7-9 and TRBJ2-5; D possibly corresponds to TRBD1 (6 bases). The germline V and J ends were trimmed by 1 base and 4 bases, with 13 bases remaining between them. The germline CDR1 and CDR2 sequences are SEHNR and FQNEAQ (reference sequence). There are 15 residues in the CDR3. In DNA, the CDR3 is TGTGCCAGCAGCTTAGGCGGACAGACGGTAGAGACCCAGTACTTC. It translates to CASSLGGQTVETQYF.

This clone showed up just once. V is TRBV28 and J is TRBJ2-5; D may be TRBD2 (6 bases). This CDR3 is 15 amino acids long. Germline CDR1 MDHEN, CDR2 SYDVKM. The V end lost 2 bases, the J end lost 2 bases, and 12 bases lay between the germline ends. DNA of the CDR3: TGTGCCAGCAGTTTAACGTCGGGGGTACAAGAGACCCAGTACTTC. It codes for CASSLTSGVQETQYF.

This sequence joins TRBV20-1 and TRBJ1-1; a weak D match, TRBD1 (5 bases). Trimming took off 1 base at V and 9 bases at J, with 9 bases between the two ends. The CDR3 covers 11 residues. CDR1 and CDR2 from the germline V gene are DFQATT and SNEGSKA (reference sequence). The CDR3 loop is CSARGPGKAFF. CDR3 bases: TGCAGTGCTAGAGGTCCAGGGAAAGCTTTCTTT.

The chain recombines TRBV11-3 with TRBJ2-2; D gene ambiguous. This CDR3 contains 11 residues. The germline V gene encodes CDR1 SGHNT and CDR2 YENEEA. The V and J ends lost 5 bases and 11 bases respectively, with 9 bases between them. CDR3 in amino acids: CASSRLGELFF. The CDR3 coding sequence is TGTGCCAGCAGCCGGTTAGGCGAGCTGTTTTTT.

This chain joins TRBV11-2 and TRBJ2-1; TRBD2 aligns across 7 bases. J was trimmed by 2 bases and V by 3 bases; bases with no gene match: 1. This CDR3 has 14 residues. Germline CDR1 and CDR2: SGHAT and FQNNGV. CDR3 amino acids: CASSFSGPYNEQFF. The CDR3 coding sequence is TGTGCCAGCAGCTTTAGCGGGCCCTACAATGAGCAGTTCTTC.

This clone was counted only a few times. V and J are TRBV2 and TRBJ2-7; 13 nucleotides align to TRBD2. Germline values: CDR1 SNHLY, CDR2 FYNNEI. J lost 2 bases, V lost 2 bases, and 6 bases had no gene match. The CDR3 has 17 amino acids. The DNA of the CDR3 is TGTGCCAGCAGTGAATCGCGACTAGCGGGAGGAACCTACGAGCAGTACTTC. Its translation is CASSESRLAGGTYEQYF.

This clone has just a few counts. The rearrangement joins TRBV7-9 to TRBJ1-1, with D possibly matching TRBD1 (6 bases). The germline V gene encodes CDR1 SEHNR and CDR2 FQNEAQ (reference sequence). V was cut by 4 bases and J by 1 base, with 7 bases left in between. This CDR3 region has 13 residues. Here the CDR3 DNA reads TGTGCCAGCAGCTCCAGGGGGAACACTGAAGCTTTCTTT. Encoded protein: CASSSRGNTEAFF.

V and J are TRBV11-2 and TRBJ2-7; D ambiguous. Trimming pared 0 bases from V and 1 base from J, leaving 13 bases between. Germline V gene data show CDR1 as SGHAT and CDR2 as FQNNGV. This CDR3 region has 16 residues. The CDR3 coding sequence is TGTGCCAGCAGCTTAGAAGGGTTTATGGCTTCCTACGAGCAGTACTTC. This encodes CASSLEGFMASYEQYF.